These 19 T cell receptor beta chains were sequenced from one sample in a study of cytomegalovirus exposure and HLA in healthy donors. PCR involved 60 Vbeta and 13 Jbeta primers. Produced via immunoSEQ multiplex PCR; TCRdb's table is partial and in-frame only. The profile shows about 76,000 clones, around 80% of them singletons. Sample: PBMCs. These receptors were obtained from a male donor in good health and CMV-seropositive.

The rearrangement links TRBV30 to TRBJ1-6; 7 bases align to TRBD1. The junction had 3 bases not matched to a gene; V was cut back by 3 bases and J by 10 bases. The CDR3 sequence is 12 residues long. Germline CDR1 GTSNPN, CDR2 SVGIG (reference sequence). CDR3 nucleotides: TGTGCCTGGAGCCGACAGGGCTCACCCCTCCACTTT. Protein product: CAWSRQGSPLHF.

This clone is categorized as medium-sized. The chain uses TRBV5-6 and TRBJ1-1; D not resolved. V shed 0 bases and J shed 2 bases, with 8 bases lying between them. Germline V lookup: CDR1 SGHDT, CDR2 YYEEEE. CDR3 length: 14 amino acids. The CDR3 sequence: CASSLVQRNTEAFF. The CDR3 DNA is TGTGCCAGCAGCTTGGTACAGAGAAACACTGAAGCTTTCTTT.

CDR3 coding DNA: TGTGCCAGCAGTCGGCTAGAAGAGTACAATGAGCAGTTCTTC. Its protein product is CASSRLEEYNEQFF. The V call is TRBV6-6, the J call TRBJ2-1; D not resolved. CDR1 and CDR2 (germline): MNHNY, SVGAGI (reference sequence). V was cut by 5 bases and J by 4 bases, with 12 bases left in between. The CDR3 consists of 14 residues.

This rearrangement joins TRBV5-4 to TRBJ1-4, with TRBD1 as a possible D gene (6 bases). The CDR3 is 15 amino acids. V lost 3 bases to trimming and J lost 5 bases, with 14 bases between them. Per the germline V gene, CDR1 is SGHNT and CDR2 is YYREEE (reference sequence). The CDR3 DNA reads as TGTGCCAGCAGCTCCCCGGGACATGGGAATGAAAAACTGTTTTTT. Amino acid sequence: CASSSPGHGNEKLFF. The entire variable domain, with the rest obtained from reference TRBV5-4 and TRBJ1-4, is as follows: ETGVTQSPTHLIKTRGQQVTLRCSSQSGHNTVSWYQQALGQGPQFIFQYYREEENGRGNFPPRFSGLQFPNYSSELNVNALELDDSALYLCASSSPGHGNEKLFFGSGTQLSVL.

The table lists this clone with a count of one. The chain joins TRBV9 to TRBJ1-3; D uncertain. The CDR3 totals 16 residues. Germline CDR1 reads SGDLS; CDR2 reads YYNGEE. Trimming removed 4 bases from V and 0 bases from J, with 14 bases in between. In nucleotides, the CDR3 is TGTGCCAGCAGCCCAAACACAGCCTACTCTGGAAACACCATATATTTT. It translates to CASSPNTAYSGNTIYF. Looking up the rest from reference TRBV9 and TRBJ1-3 gives the full variable domain: DSGVTQTPKHLITATGQRVTLRCSPRSGDLSVYWYQQSLDQGLQFLIQYYNGEERAKGNILERFSAQQFPDLHSELNLSSLELGDSALYFCASSPNTAYSGNTIYFGEGSWLTVV.

The V call is TRBV9, the J call TRBJ2-1; 10 nucleotides align to TRBD1. Germline lookup yields CDR1 SGDLS and CDR2 YYNGEE. This CDR3 is built from 14 residues. V trimming: 1 base; J trimming: 9 bases; junction bases outside the gene matches: 4. CDR3: CASSVSGTGVEQFF. CDR3 sequence (DNA): TGTGCCAGCAGCGTAAGCGGGACAGGGGTTGAGCAGTTCTTC.

The chain employs TRBV5-1 and TRBJ2-1; TRBD2 matches 12 bases. Losses at the gene ends were 6 bases for V and 9 bases for J; bases not matched to a gene: 7. The CDR3 runs 14 residues. The V gene's germline CDR1 is SGHRS and CDR2 YFSETQ. The CDR3, as DNA: TGCGCCAGCACCTCGACTAGCGGGAGCAGTGAGCAGTTCTTC. This codes for CASTSTSGSSEQFF.

This rearrangement joins TRBV5-1 to TRBJ2-1; 9 positions match TRBD1. This CDR3 region has 16 residues. Germline assignment: CDR1 SGHRS and CDR2 YFSETQ. The junction had 11 bases not matched to a gene; V was cut back by 2 bases and J by 8 bases. CDR3 protein: CASSFMIGTGRDEQFF. In nucleotides, the CDR3 is TGCGCCAGCAGCTTTATGATCGGGACAGGGCGGGATGAGCAGTTCTTC.

The sample holds a few counts of this clone. This chain connects TRBV5-4 to TRBJ2-6, with 8 bases aligning to TRBD1. The CDR3 runs to 16 residues. V lost 4 bases to trimming and J lost 1 base; unmatched junction nucleotides: 4. The germline V gene encodes CDR1 SGHNT and CDR2 YYREEE (reference sequence). The CDR3 loop reads CASSKYRGSGANVLTF. In nucleotides, the CDR3 is TGTGCCAGCAGCAAATACAGGGGGTCTGGGGCCAACGTCCTGACTTTC.

The chain is built from TRBV30 and TRBJ2-1; tentatively, D is TRBD2 (7 bases). Per the germline V gene, CDR1 is GTSNPN and CDR2 is SVGIG (reference sequence). The germline V and J ends were trimmed by 5 bases and 8 bases, with 19 bases remaining between them. CDR3 length: 14 residues. The CDR3 DNA reads as TGTGCCTGGGCCCGCGGGGGCCCGGGGGATGAGCAGTTCTTC. Its translation is CAWARGGPGDEQFF.

This clone is classed as medium-sized (0.01 to 0.1%). The CDR3 region has the DNA TGTGCCAGCAGTGACTCGGGGACAGGATCAGATACGCAGTATTTT. Protein product: CASSDSGTGSDTQYF. This chain joins TRBV6-4 and TRBJ2-3; 8 bases line up with TRBD1. The CDR3 is 15 residues long. V lost 0 bases and J lost 4; bases outside the gene matches: 3. Per the germline V gene, CDR1 is MRHNA and CDR2 is SNTAGT.

This clone has only a few counts. The gene calls are TRBV6-1 and TRBJ2-1, with TRBD2 identical over 8 bases. The germline CDR1 and CDR2 sequences are MNHNS and SASEGT. The CDR3 length is 15 residues. The V and J ends lost 7 bases and 2 bases, in that order; junction bases with no gene match: 7. For the CDR3, the DNA is TGTGCCAGCATTGAGGCGGGAGGCCCCTACAATGAGCAGTTCTTC. The encoded protein is CASIEAGGPYNEQFF.

The chain joins TRBV7-2 to TRBJ2-4, with D perhaps matching TRBD2 (6 bases). Trimming took off 1 base at V and 0 bases at J, with 10 bases between the two ends. The CDR3 extends over 16 amino acids. Germline loops: CDR1 SGHTA, CDR2 FQGNSA. The CDR3 sequence: CASSLGGKVAKNIQYF. CDR3 sequence (DNA): TGTGCCAGCAGCTTAGGCGGGAAAGTAGCCAAAAACATTCAGTACTTC.

V is TRBV7-9 and J is TRBJ2-7; weak D call: TRBD2 (7 bases). V dropped 1 base and J dropped 0 bases, with 19 bases sitting between them. The CDR3 consists of 18 residues. Germline-derived CDR1 and CDR2 are SEHNR and FQNEAQ (reference sequence). Written as DNA, the CDR3 is TGTGCCAGCAGCTTAGATGTGACTAGCAGGGGAAGCTCCTACGAGCAGTACTTC. It encodes CASSLDVTSRGSSYEQYF.

This clone showed up just a few times. The chain recombines TRBV14 with TRBJ1-1; no reliable D call. The CDR3 is 13 residues long. Germline V gene data show CDR1 as SGHDN and CDR2 as FVKESK. With 1 base removed from V and 5 bases from J, the gap between germline ends came to 8 bases. The CDR3 coding sequence is TGTGCCAGCAGCCAAGTTGCCGGTACTGAAGCTTTCTTT. Protein: CASSQVAGTEAFF.

The chain couples TRBV7-8 to TRBJ2-1; 9 bases fit TRBD2. The germline V gene encodes CDR1 SGHVS and CDR2 FQNEAQ. This CDR3 contains 16 residues. V shed 5 bases, J shed 8 bases, and the junction held 13 bases outside the gene matches. CDR3 sequence reads: CASSIRAGGLLDEQFF. The CDR3 nucleotides are TGTGCCAGCAGCATTCGAGCGGGAGGTTTGTTAGATGAGCAGTTCTTC.

The chain links TRBV19 to TRBJ2-5; 11 bases match TRBD2. The CDR3 contains 14 residues. Unmatched junction bases numbered 2, after V lost 6 bases and J lost 2 bases. CDR1 and CDR2 (germline): LNHDA, SQIVND (reference sequence). CDR3 sequence: CASRLAGAQETQYF. The CDR3 nucleotides are TGTGCCAGTAGACTAGCGGGAGCGCAAGAGACCCAGTACTTC.

This clone was detected once. This rearrangement joins TRBV4-2 to TRBJ2-2; a weak D match, TRBD1 (6 bases). Germline-derived CDR1 and CDR2 are LGHNA and YNFKEQ. Trimming left V 4 bases short and J 5 bases short, with 17 bases between. The CDR3 sequence is 16 residues long. Here the CDR3 reads CASSPRLGTITGELFF. The CDR3 DNA is TGTGCCAGCAGCCCTCGATTGGGGACAATTACCGGGGAGCTGTTTTTT.

V usage is TRBV29-1 and J usage is TRBJ2-7, with 9 nucleotides matching TRBD2. V lost 4 bases and J lost 0; bases outside the gene matches: 13. The germline V gene encodes CDR1 SQVTM and CDR2 ANQGSEA. The CDR3 has 17 residues. The chain's CDR3 is CSVAGTSRPRISYEQYF. CDR3 in DNA: TGCAGCGTTGCCGGGACTAGCCGACCGCGAATCTCCTACGAGCAGTACTTC.